The TCR beta chain described here comes from a study of blood T cells in healthy people across ages. Study-level points and caveats: It was the long-lived donors that had more naive CD4+ cells and higher diversity than aged donors. The diversity estimates, figures obtained from one million T cells, were considered underestimates. Bulk PBMC profiling left naive and antigen-experienced comparisons inconclusive.

Worth noting for this clonotype: The antigen is unknown.

Germline CDR1 is KGHSH and CDR2 is LQKENI. The CDR3 length is 16 residues. Between the trimmed V and J ends, which lost 5 bases and 3 bases, there was a span of 18 bases. Through a sample-barcoded 5' primer and a J-beta primer mix, a second PCR was run for roughly 6 to 12 cycles. TCRdb re-derived calls from the 5' RACE reads in MiXCR, one entry per CDR3 protein. The data contain roughly 800,000 distinct CDR3 sequences, 53% of them seen just once; the ten biggest clones take up about 42%. The chain uses TRBV18 and TRBJ2-3, with D possibly TRBD2 on 6 matching bases. The receptor's source is a man older than 75 in good health. Sequenced sample: blood. In nucleotides, the CDR3 is TGTGCCAGCTCAACGGGGGACTTGCGAGTAACAGATACGCAGTATTTT. It is translated as CASSTGDLRVTDTQYF.